This TCR beta chain was captured by sequencing in a study of Graves' ophthalmopathy and Graves' hyperthyroidism. Whole-study context: At the time of initial diagnosis and before any treatment, peripheral blood was collected. Study-level findings and limits: Ophthalmopathy progression prediction by the model yielded a sensitivity of more than 60% and a specificity of 72.22%.

The authors amplified TCR beta CDR3 regions from RNA transcripts. First-round RT-PCR employed HTBI primers, with a second-round multiplex PCR after it. One entry per CDR3 protein results from TCRdb running MiXCR on the multiplex PCR reads. Among under 200,000 distinct CDR3 sequences listed, over 35% were seen once. CDR1 and CDR2 (germline): SGHRS, YFSETQ. CDR3 length equals 15 residues. Trimming left V 4 bases short and J 0 bases short, with 13 bases between. This clonotype was counted at least ten times. Its target is not known. Disease in donors with ophthalmopathy had moderate-to-severe activity, CAS ≥3, NOSPECS ≥4 and under 3 months' duration. As diagnostic evidence, clinical symptoms, serum thyroxine, TRAb, thyroid ultrasound and orbital computed tomography were relied upon.

This chain connects TRBV5-1 to TRBJ2-5; D might be TRBD1 (5 bases). The sample was peripheral blood. This clonotype originated in a woman aged 40 to 55 with Graves' ophthalmopathy. CDR3 loop: CASSRQPSYQETQYF. In nucleotides, the CDR3 is TGCGCCAGCAGCAGACAGCCTAGTTACCAAGAGACCCAGTACTTC. Supplemented by reference TRBV5-1 and TRBJ2-5, the full variable domain reads KAGVTQTPRYLIKTRGQQVTLSCSPISGHRSVSWYQQTPGQGLQFLFEYFSETQRNKGNFPGRFSGRQFSNSRSEMNVSTLELGDSALYLCASSRQPSYQETQYFGPGTRLLVL.